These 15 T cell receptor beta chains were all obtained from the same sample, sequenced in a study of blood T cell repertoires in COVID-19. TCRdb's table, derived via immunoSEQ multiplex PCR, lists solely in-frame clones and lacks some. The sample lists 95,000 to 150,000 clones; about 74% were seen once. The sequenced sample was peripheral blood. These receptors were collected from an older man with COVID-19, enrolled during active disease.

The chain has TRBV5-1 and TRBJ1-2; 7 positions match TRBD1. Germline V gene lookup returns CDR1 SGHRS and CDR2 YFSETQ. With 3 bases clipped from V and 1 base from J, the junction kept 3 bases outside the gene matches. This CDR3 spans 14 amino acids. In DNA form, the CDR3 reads TGCGCCAGCAGCTGGACAGGTCTTAACTATGGCTACACCTTC. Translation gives CASSWTGLNYGYTF.

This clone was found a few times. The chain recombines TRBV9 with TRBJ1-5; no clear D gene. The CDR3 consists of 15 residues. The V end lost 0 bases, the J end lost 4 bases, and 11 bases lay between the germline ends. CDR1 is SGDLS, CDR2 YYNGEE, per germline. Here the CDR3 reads CASSVGPFPNQPQHF. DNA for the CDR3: TGTGCCAGCAGCGTAGGGCCCTTTCCGAATCAGCCCCAGCATTTT.

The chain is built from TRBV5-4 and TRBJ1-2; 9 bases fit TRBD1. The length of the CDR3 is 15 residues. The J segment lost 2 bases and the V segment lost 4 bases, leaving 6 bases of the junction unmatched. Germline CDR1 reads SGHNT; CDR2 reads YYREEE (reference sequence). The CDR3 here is CASSASGTGNYGYTF. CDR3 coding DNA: TGTGCCAGCAGCGCATCCGGGACAGGGAACTATGGCTACACCTTC.

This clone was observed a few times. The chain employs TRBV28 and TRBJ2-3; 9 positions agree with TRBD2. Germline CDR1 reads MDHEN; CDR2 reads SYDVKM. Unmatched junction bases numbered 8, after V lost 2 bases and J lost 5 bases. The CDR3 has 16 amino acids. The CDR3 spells CASSLRLAAIRDTQYF. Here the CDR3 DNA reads TGTGCCAGCAGTTTACGACTAGCGGCCATTCGAGATACGCAGTATTTT.

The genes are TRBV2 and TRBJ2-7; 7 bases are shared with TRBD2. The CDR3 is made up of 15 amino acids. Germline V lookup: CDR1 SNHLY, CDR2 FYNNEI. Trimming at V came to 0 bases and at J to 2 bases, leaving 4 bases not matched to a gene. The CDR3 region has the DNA TGTGCCAGCAGTGAAGCCGAGGGAGGGCCCTACGAGCAGTACTTC. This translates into CASSEAEGGPYEQYF. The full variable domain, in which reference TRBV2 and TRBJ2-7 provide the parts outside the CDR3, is EPEVTQTPSHQVTQMGQEVILRCVPISNHLYFYWYRQILGQKVEFLVSFYNNEISEKSEIFDDQFSVERPDGSNFTLKIRSTKLEDSAMYFCASSEAEGGPYEQYFGPGTRLTVT.

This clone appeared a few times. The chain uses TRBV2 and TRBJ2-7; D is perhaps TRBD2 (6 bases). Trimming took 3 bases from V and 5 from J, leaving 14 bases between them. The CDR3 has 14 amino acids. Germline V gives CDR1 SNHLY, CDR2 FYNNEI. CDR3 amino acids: CASSDGGLRDEQYF. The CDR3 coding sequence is TGTGCCAGCAGTGATGGGGGGTTAAGGGACGAGCAGTACTTC.

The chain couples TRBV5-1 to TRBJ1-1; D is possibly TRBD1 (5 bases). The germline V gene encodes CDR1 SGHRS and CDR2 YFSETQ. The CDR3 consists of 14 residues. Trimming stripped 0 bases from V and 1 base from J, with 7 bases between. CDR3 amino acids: CASSLDRPNTEAFF. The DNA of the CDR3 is TGCGCCAGCAGCTTGGACAGGCCGAACACTGAAGCTTTCTTT.

This chain's CDR3 is CAWSAPGSRRDYGYTF. CDR3 DNA sequence: TGTGCCTGGAGCGCGCCAGGATCCCGGCGGGACTATGGCTACACCTTC. The J gene is TRBJ1-2, the V gene TRBV30; D gene unclear. The CDR3 runs 16 residues. V lost 3 bases and J lost 3, with 20 bases in between. The germline V gene encodes CDR1 GTSNPN and CDR2 SVGIG (reference sequence).

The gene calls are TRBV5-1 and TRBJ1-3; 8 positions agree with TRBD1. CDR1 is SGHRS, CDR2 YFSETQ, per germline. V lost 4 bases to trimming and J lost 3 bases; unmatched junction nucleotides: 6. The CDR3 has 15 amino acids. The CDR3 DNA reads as TGCGCCAGCAGCGGTCAGGGGGCAGTTGGAAACACCATATATTTT. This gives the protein CASSGQGAVGNTIYF.

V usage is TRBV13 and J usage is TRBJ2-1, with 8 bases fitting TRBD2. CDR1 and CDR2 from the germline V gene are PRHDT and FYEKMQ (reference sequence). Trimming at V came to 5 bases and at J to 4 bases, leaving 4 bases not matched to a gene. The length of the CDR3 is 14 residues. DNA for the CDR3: TGTGCCAGCAGCCTTAGCGGGGAATACAATGAGCAGTTCTTC. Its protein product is CASSLSGEYNEQFF.

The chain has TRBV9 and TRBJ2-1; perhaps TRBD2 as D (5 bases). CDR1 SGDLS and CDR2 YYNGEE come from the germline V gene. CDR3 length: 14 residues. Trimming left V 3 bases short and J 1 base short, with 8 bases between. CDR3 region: CASSAGNSYNEQFF. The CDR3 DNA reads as TGTGCCAGCAGCGCCGGGAATTCCTACAATGAGCAGTTCTTC.

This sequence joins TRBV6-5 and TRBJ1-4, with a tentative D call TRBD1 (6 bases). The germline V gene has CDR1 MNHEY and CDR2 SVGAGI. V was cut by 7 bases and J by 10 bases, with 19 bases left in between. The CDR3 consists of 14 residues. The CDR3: CASNIQGTYRKLFF. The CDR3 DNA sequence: TGTGCCAGCAATATACAGGGTACCTATCGAAAACTGTTTTTT.

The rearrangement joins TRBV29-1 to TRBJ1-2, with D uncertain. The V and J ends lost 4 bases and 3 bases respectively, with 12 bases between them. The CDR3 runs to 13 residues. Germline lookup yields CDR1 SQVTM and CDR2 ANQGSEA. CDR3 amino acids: CSVGSPSDYGYTF. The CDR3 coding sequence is TGCAGCGTTGGAAGCCCAAGCGACTATGGCTACACCTTC.

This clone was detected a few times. This CDR3 reads CASSGSGSLVETQYF. DNA of the CDR3: TGTGCCAGCAGCGGTAGTGGCAGCCTAGTGGAGACCCAGTACTTC. This chain joins TRBV9 and TRBJ2-5; D call uncertain. Trimming removed 3 bases at V and 5 bases at J, with 17 bases between. The CDR3 loop spans 15 amino acids. Germline V lookup: CDR1 SGDLS, CDR2 YYNGEE.

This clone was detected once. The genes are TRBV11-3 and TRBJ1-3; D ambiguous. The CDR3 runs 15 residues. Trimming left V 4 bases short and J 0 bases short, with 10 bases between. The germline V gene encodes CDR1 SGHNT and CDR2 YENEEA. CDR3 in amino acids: CASSSERSSGNTIYF. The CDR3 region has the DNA TGTGCCAGCAGCTCCGAGAGGAGCTCTGGAAACACCATATATTTT.